These 3 T cell receptor beta chains came from one sample sequenced in a study of blood T cell repertoires in COVID-19. The protocol was immunoSEQ multiplex PCR, while the TCRdb copy is restricted to in-frame clones and leaves out a portion. This sample carries 170,000 or so clones, approximately 88% of them seen once, and the ten largest clones take 11% to 15%. The sequencing sample was made of peripheral blood. The receptors were sampled from a man younger than 30 with active or convalescent COVID-19.

This clone is a singleton in its sample. This chain joins TRBV5-4 and TRBJ2-7; 7 bases align to TRBD1. The CDR3 has 16 residues. The germline CDR1 and CDR2 sequences are SGHNT and YYREEE (reference sequence). The V segment lost 1 base and the J segment 1 base; nucleotides outside the gene matches: 8. CDR3: CASSLIGGPISYEQYF. As DNA, the CDR3 is TGTGCCAGCAGCTTGATAGGGGGCCCGATTTCCTACGAGCAGTACTTC.

V usage is TRBV11-2 and J usage is TRBJ1-3, with 8 bases that match TRBD1. CDR1 and CDR2 (germline): SGHAT, FQNNGV. The V segment lost 3 bases and the J segment 3 bases; nucleotides outside the gene matches: 4. The CDR3 is 15 amino acids. CDR3 amino acids: CASSFRGLGGNTIYF. CDR3 sequence (DNA): TGTGCCAGCAGCTTCAGGGGGCTTGGTGGAAACACCATATATTTT.

This chain connects TRBV6-5 to TRBJ1-6, with 7 bases lining up with TRBD1. J was trimmed by 4 bases and V by 0 bases; bases with no gene match: 3. The length of the CDR3 is 16 residues. In germline, CDR1 is MNHEY, CDR2 SVGAGI. CDR3 sequence: CASSYSMTGYNSPLHF. Written as DNA, the CDR3 is TGTGCCAGCAGTTACTCGATGACAGGGTATAATTCACCCCTCCACTTT.